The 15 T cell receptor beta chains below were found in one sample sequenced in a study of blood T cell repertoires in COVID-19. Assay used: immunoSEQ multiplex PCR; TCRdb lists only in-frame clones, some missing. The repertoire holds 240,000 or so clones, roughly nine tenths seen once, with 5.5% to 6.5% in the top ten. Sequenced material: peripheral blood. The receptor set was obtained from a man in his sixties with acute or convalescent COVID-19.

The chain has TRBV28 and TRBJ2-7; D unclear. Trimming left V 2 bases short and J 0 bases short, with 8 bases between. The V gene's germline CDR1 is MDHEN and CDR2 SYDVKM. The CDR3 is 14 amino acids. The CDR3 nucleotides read TGTGCCAGCAGTTTACAGGCCCCCTCCTACGAGCAGTACTTC. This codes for CASSLQAPSYEQYF.

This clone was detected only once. CDR3 nucleotides: TGTGCCAGTAGTGAGGGGGCAGGAGGTAATGAAAAACTGTTTTTT. As protein: CASSEGAGGNEKLFF. The chain carries TRBV19 and TRBJ1-4; 7 positions agree with TRBD1. CDR1 and CDR2 (germline): LNHDA, SQIVND (reference sequence). This CDR3 contains 15 residues. After removal of 5 bases from V and 4 bases from J, the junction contained 7 bases not matched to a gene.

The DNA of the CDR3 is TGTGCCAGCAGCCCCAACAGGGGGGAGCAGTACTTC. Translated: CASSPNRGEQYF. This chain uses TRBV14 with TRBJ2-7, with TRBD1 matching 8 bases. The CDR3 extends over 12 amino acids. V gave up 4 bases and J gave up 7 bases; unmatched junction bases: 3. CDR1 and CDR2 (germline): SGHDN, FVKESK.

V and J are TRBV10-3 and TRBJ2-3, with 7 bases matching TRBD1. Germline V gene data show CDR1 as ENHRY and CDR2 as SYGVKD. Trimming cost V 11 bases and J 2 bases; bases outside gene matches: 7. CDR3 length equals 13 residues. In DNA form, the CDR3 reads TGTGCCCAGAGGGGGCAGTCCACAGATACGCAGTATTTT. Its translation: CAQRGQSTDTQYF.

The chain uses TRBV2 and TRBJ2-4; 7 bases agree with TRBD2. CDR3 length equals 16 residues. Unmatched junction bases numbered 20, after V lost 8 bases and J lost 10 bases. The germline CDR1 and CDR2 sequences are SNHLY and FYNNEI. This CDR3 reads CASLARGGTAASIQYF. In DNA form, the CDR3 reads TGTGCCAGCCTCGCTCGGGGAGGGACCGCAGCCTCAATTCAGTACTTC.

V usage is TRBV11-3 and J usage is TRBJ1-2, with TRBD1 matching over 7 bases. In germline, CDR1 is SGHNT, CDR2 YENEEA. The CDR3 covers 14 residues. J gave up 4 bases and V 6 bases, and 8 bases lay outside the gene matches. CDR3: CASSPGTASYGYTF. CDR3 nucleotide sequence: TGTGCCAGCAGTCCGGGGACAGCCTCCTATGGCTACACCTTC.

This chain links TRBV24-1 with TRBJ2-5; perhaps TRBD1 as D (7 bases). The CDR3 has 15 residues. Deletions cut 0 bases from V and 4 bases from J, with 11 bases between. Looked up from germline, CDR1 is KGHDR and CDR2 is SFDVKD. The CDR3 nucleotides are TGTGCCACCAGTGATTTGCAGGGGGGACGAGAGACCCAGTACTTC. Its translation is CATSDLQGGRETQYF.

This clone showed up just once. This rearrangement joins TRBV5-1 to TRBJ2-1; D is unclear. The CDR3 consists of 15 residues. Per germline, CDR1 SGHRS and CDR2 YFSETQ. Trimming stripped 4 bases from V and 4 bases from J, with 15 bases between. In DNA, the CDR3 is TGCGCCAGCAGCCCAACACAGCTTGAATACAATGAGCAGTTCTTC. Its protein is CASSPTQLEYNEQFF.

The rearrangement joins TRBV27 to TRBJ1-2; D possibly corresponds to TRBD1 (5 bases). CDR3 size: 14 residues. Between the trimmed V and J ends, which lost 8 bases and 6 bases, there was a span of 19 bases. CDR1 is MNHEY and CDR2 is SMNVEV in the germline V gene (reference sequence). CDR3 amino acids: CASRRVGGDHGYTF. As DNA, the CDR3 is TGTGCCAGCCGGAGGGTTGGGGGGGACCATGGCTACACCTTC.

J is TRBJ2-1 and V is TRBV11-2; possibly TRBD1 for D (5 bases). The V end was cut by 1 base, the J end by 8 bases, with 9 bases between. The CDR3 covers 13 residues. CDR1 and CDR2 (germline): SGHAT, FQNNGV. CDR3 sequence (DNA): TGTGCCAGCAGCTTAGCAGGGCAGGATGAGCAGTTCTTC. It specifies CASSLAGQDEQFF.

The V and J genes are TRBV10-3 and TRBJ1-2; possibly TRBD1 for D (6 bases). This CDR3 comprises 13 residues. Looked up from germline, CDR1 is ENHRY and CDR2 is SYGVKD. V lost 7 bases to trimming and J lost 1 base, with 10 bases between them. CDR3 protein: CAITLDSNYGYTF. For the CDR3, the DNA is TGTGCCATCACCCTGGACAGTAACTATGGCTACACCTTC.

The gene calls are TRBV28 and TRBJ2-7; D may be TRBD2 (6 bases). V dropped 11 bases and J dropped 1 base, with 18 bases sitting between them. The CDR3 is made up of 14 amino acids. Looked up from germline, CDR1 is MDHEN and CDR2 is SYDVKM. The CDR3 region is CAGSSGLLSYEQYF. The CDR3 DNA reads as TGTGCCGGGAGCTCGGGACTCCTTTCCTACGAGCAGTACTTC.

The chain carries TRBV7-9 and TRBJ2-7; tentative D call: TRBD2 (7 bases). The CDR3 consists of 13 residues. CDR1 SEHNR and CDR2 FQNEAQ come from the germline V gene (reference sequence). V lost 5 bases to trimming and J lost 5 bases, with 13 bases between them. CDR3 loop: CASSPTGGHEQYF. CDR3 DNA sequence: TGTGCCAGCAGCCCGACGGGGGGCCACGAGCAGTACTTC.

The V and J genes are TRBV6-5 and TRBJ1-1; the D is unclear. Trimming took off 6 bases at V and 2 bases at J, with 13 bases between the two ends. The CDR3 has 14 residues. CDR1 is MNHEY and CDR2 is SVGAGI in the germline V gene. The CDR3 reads CASRLAGSNTEAFF. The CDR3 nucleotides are TGTGCCAGCAGGTTGGCAGGCTCAAACACTGAAGCTTTCTTT.

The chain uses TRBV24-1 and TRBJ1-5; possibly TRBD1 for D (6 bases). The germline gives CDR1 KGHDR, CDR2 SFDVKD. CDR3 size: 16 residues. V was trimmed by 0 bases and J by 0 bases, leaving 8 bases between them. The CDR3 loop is CATSDLTGNSNQPQHF. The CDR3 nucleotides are TGTGCCACCAGTGATTTGACAGGGAATAGCAATCAGCCCCAGCATTTT.